This passage covers 20 T cell receptor beta chains from one sample sequenced in a study of T cells after yellow fever vaccination. TCRdb reanalysed the 5' RACE reads using MiXCR and keeps one entry per CDR3 protein. The sample gives around 610,000 distinct CDR3 sequences, approximately 12% of which show up once; 11% to 15% is in the top ten. This specimen consisted of PBMCs, obtained on the day of the yellow fever booster vaccination. The receptors stem from a man aged 25 to 45 who received the YFV17D yellow fever vaccine.

This clonotype was counted ten times or more. The chain combines TRBV28 with TRBJ1-4; maybe TRBD1 (5 bases). CDR3 length: 12 residues. V was pared by 2 bases and J by 11 bases, with 9 bases between. Germline values: CDR1 MDHEN, CDR2 SYDVKM. The CDR3 DNA sequence: TGTGCCAGCAGTTTAGTGGGGGGGAAACTGTTTTTT. It yields the protein CASSLVGGKLFF.

The rearrangement links TRBV6-1 to TRBJ2-5; 7 bases are a match to TRBD2. V shed 2 bases and J 5 bases; nucleotides not matched to a gene: 5. The germline gives CDR1 MNHNS, CDR2 SASEGT. The CDR3 contains 14 residues. CDR3: CASSELAGGETQYF. CDR3 in DNA: TGTGCCAGCAGTGAATTAGCGGGTGGGGAGACCCAGTACTTC.

The sample holds a few counts of this clonotype. This sequence joins TRBV4-1 and TRBJ2-1; D gene unclear. This CDR3 has 16 residues. In germline, CDR1 is MGHRA, CDR2 YSYEKL. V was shortened by 3 bases and J by 0 bases, with 12 bases between the two germline ends. CDR3 amino acids: CASSQESLPSYNEQFF. DNA for the CDR3: TGCGCCAGCAGCCAGGAGTCTCTTCCCTCCTACAATGAGCAGTTCTTC.

This clonotype was seen only a few times. The genes are TRBV4-3 and TRBJ2-1; D is unresolved. The CDR3 is 14 residues long. The V gene's germline CDR1 is LGHNA and CDR2 YSLEER. V lost 4 bases, J lost 6 bases, and 13 bases lay in between. The CDR3 here is CASSRLYRLNEQFF. In DNA form, the CDR3 reads TGCGCCAGCAGCCGGCTGTATCGACTCAATGAGCAGTTCTTC.

This clonotype was detected only a few times. The chain employs TRBV20-1 and TRBJ2-5; TRBD2 matches at 7 bases. Germline CDR1 reads DFQATT; CDR2 reads SNEGSKA (reference sequence). The junction had 6 bases not matched to a gene; V was cut back by 0 bases and J by 5 bases. This CDR3 is 14 amino acids long. CDR3 in amino acids: CSAREREFGETQYF. For the CDR3, the DNA is TGCAGTGCTAGAGAGCGGGAGTTTGGGGAGACCCAGTACTTC.

This clonotype was seen a handful of times. The J gene is TRBJ2-1, the V gene TRBV20-1; 8 positions agree with TRBD1. After removal of 3 bases from V and 4 bases from J, the junction contained 11 bases not matched to a gene. Per the germline V gene, CDR1 is DFQATT and CDR2 is SNEGSKA (reference sequence). The CDR3 spans 16 residues. CDR3 nucleotide sequence: TGCAGTGCTAGCGTTCCCGGACAGGGCGGGTACAATGAGCAGTTCTTC. It specifies CSASVPGQGGYNEQFF.

This clonotype has a handful of counts. The chain is built from TRBV20-1 and TRBJ2-5; D may be TRBD2 (6 bases). Looked up from germline, CDR1 is DFQATT and CDR2 is SNEGSKA (reference sequence). The germline V and J ends were trimmed by 6 bases and 5 bases, with 25 bases remaining between them. The CDR3 runs 16 residues. The CDR3, as DNA: TGCAGTGCCCTGGGTGGGTGGCGGGAAGGCGGCGAGACCCAGTACTTC. The encoded protein is CSALGGWREGGETQYF.

The genes are TRBV5-4 and TRBJ2-7, with 7 nucleotides matching TRBD1. Per the germline V gene, CDR1 is SGHNT and CDR2 is YYREEE (reference sequence). The CDR3 spans 13 residues. The J segment lost 3 bases and the V segment lost 3 bases, leaving 3 bases of the junction unmatched. CDR3: CASSWGQNYEQYF. The CDR3 coding sequence is TGTGCCAGCAGCTGGGGACAGAACTACGAGCAGTACTTC.

The V call is TRBV29-1, the J call TRBJ2-3; 7 bases align to TRBD1. CDR3 length: 15 amino acids. J lost 2 bases, V lost 0 bases, and 5 bases had no gene match. Looked up from germline, CDR1 is SQVTM and CDR2 is ANQGSEA. The CDR3 bases are TGCAGCGTTGAAGAGACAGGGATGAACACAGATACGCAGTATTTT. This sequence encodes CSVEETGMNTDTQYF.

The CDR3 sequence: CASSLEASGSLGTQYF. The DNA for the CDR3 is TGTGCCAGCAGCTTAGAAGCTAGCGGGTCACTAGGTACGCAGTATTTT. V is TRBV7-6 and J is TRBJ2-3, with TRBD2 matching over 8 bases. The J segment lost 8 bases and the V segment lost 1 base, leaving 11 bases of the junction unmatched. Per the germline V gene, CDR1 is SGHVS and CDR2 is FNYEAQ. There are 16 residues in the CDR3.

The chain links TRBV29-1 to TRBJ2-1, with TRBD2 as a possible D gene (6 bases). Looked up from germline, CDR1 is SQVTM and CDR2 is ANQGSEA. The CDR3 totals 11 residues. Trimming stripped 6 bases from V and 4 bases from J, with 7 bases between. CDR3 DNA sequence: TGCAGCGTGGGACTTTACAATGAGCAGTTCTTC. It yields the protein CSVGLYNEQFF.

As DNA, the CDR3 is TGCGCCAGCAGCTTGGCCGGGACTAGCGGGACCTCGGTAGCCAAAAACATTCAGTACTTC. This codes for CASSLAGTSGTSVAKNIQYF. V usage is TRBV5-1 and J usage is TRBJ2-4, with 13 bases matching TRBD2. With V trimmed by 0 bases and J by 0 bases, 9 bases remained unmatched. The V gene's germline CDR1 is SGHRS and CDR2 YFSETQ. CDR3 size: 20 residues.

The genes are TRBV18 and TRBJ2-5; tentatively, D is TRBD1 (5 bases). V shed 2 bases and J shed 3 bases, with 7 bases lying between them. Germline lookup yields CDR1 KGHSH and CDR2 LQKENI. The CDR3 has 13 amino acids. The CDR3 DNA reads TGTGCCAGCTCACCATTAGGGGAAGAGACCCAGTACTTC. Encoded protein: CASSPLGEETQYF. Looking up the rest from reference TRBV18 and TRBJ2-5 gives the full variable domain: NAGVMQNPRHLVRRRGQEARLRCSPMKGHSHVYWYRQLPEEGLKFMVYLQKENIIDESGMPKERFSAEFPKEGPSILRIQQVVRGDSAAYFCASSPLGEETQYFGPGTRLLVL.

This clonotype was observed at least ten times. V is TRBV12-3 or TRBV12-4 and J is TRBJ1-2; 7 bases are a match to TRBD1. The CDR3 has 15 amino acids. V gave up 5 bases and J gave up 7 bases; unmatched junction bases: 13. CDR3 DNA: TGTGCCAGCAGTGCGGCGGGACAGAGAATCTCTGGCTACACCTTC. Protein sequence: CASSAAGQRISGYTF.

This clonotype came up many times. The rearrangement uses TRBV3-1 and TRBJ2-5; D is unclear. CDR3 length: 13 residues. From germline, CDR1 is LGHDT and CDR2 YNNKEL (reference sequence). V lost 3 bases and J 0 bases, leaving 5 bases between the germline ends. The CDR3 spells CASSHSYQETQYF. CDR3 sequence (DNA): TGTGCCAGCAGCCACTCGTACCAAGAGACCCAGTACTTC.

This clonotype was counted only a few times. The chain carries TRBV12-3 or TRBV12-4 and TRBJ2-1; 9 bases fit TRBD1. The CDR3 is made up of 16 amino acids. V was clipped by 2 bases and J by 4 bases; unmatched bases: 6. The CDR3 here is CASSLRAGQGYNEQFF. In DNA form, the CDR3 reads TGTGCCAGCAGTTTACGGGCAGGACAGGGGTACAATGAGCAGTTCTTC.

The J gene is TRBJ2-7, the V gene TRBV4-3, with D uncertain. Trimming stripped 4 bases from V and 0 bases from J, with 10 bases between. The CDR3 is made up of 14 amino acids. Germline CDR1 and CDR2: LGHNA and YSLEER. CDR3: CASSPVGSSYEQYF. The CDR3 nucleotides read TGCGCCAGCAGCCCGGTGGGATCCTCCTACGAGCAGTACTTC.

The V gene is TRBV20-1, the J gene TRBJ2-5; D might be TRBD1 (5 bases). Germline CDR1 reads DFQATT; CDR2 reads SNEGSKA (reference sequence). This CDR3 has 14 residues. Trimming shortened V by 6 bases and J by 3 bases, and 17 bases separated the two germline ends. Here the CDR3 reads CSALFARAEETQYF. The CDR3 DNA is TGCAGTGCCCTATTTGCCAGGGCGGAAGAGACCCAGTACTTC.

The table lists this clonotype with many counts. The chain recombines TRBV2 with TRBJ2-3; TRBD2 agrees at 9 bases. Germline trimming cut 6 bases from V and 6 bases from J; bases unmatched to any gene: 7. Germline CDR1 reads SNHLY; CDR2 reads FYNNEI. The CDR3 is made up of 14 amino acids. CDR3 coding DNA: TGTGCCAGCAGGGAGCTAGCGGGATGGGATACGCAGTATTTT. It specifies CASRELAGWDTQYF.

This clonotype was detected only a few times. The chain combines TRBV7-2 with TRBJ2-1; weak D call: TRBD2 (5 bases). Germline-derived CDR1 and CDR2 are SGHTA and FQGNSA. Between the trimmed V and J ends, which lost 5 bases and 9 bases, there was a span of 11 bases. The CDR3 loop spans 12 amino acids. For the CDR3, the DNA is TGTGCCAGCAGCGGTAGAGGGTTTGAGCAGTTCTTC. This encodes CASSGRGFEQFF.